This T cell receptor (beta chain) appears in the sequencing data of a study of blood T cells in healthy people across ages (dated by TCRdb to 2015 to 2017). The study in broad terms: In model experiments, roughly one uniquely barcoded TCR beta cDNA molecule per two T cells was captured by template switching. To track age-related changes in TCR beta repertoire diversity, the study relied on deep sequencing normalized with unique cDNA molecular identifiers. The donors were divided into four age groups: young (average around 16 years), middle-aged (around 37), aged (about 56) and long-lived (nearly 85). Donors of different ages were randomly distributed across sequencing lanes to avoid experimental bias. The study analyzed two additional independent replicas of 1 million unique cDNA reads from the same blood draw for two donors, one aged 18 to 29 and one aged 80 or older. What the study reported, not specific to this receptor: The CMV infection status of donors was not known, potentially confounding age-related changes in expanded clonotypes. Conclusive comparison of naive and antigen-experienced compartments was prevented by the profiling of bulk unsorted PBMCs. Compared with the aged group, the long-lived group had more naive CD4+ T cells, fewer expanded clones and increased TCR diversity, a pattern suggesting age selection. Observed TCR beta diversity per million T cells fell roughly linearly with age, and a significant reduction was already apparent by age around 40. Observed TCR beta diversity correlated strongly with the percentage of naive T cells measured by flow cytometry. Total diversity estimates from one million sequenced T cells were considered lower bounds and underestimates.

Systemically healthy Caucasian individuals from Russia, 35 to 50 in total and aged about 6 to 100 years, were included as donors. Around 10 milliliters of peripheral blood were drawn from each donor into EDTA-treated Vacutainer tubes. Ficoll-Paque density-gradient centrifugation was used to isolate PBMCs, with at least 6 million obtained per sample. Total RNA was extracted from PBMCs with Trizol reagent, with at least 6 micrograms obtained per sample. The percentages of naive CD45RAhigh/CD27high T cells were determined by flow cytometry on a PBMC aliquot from every donor. The library was built by means of 5' RACE. The sequencer was an Illumina HiSeq 2500. A second PCR of about 7 to 12 cycles was run with a J-beta primer mix and a sample-barcoded 5' primer. A template-switch 5' adaptor carrying 12 random nucleotides introduced a unique molecular identifier onto each TCR beta cDNA molecule. Each sample yielded at least 3 million CDR3-containing paired-end reads. First-strand cDNA was synthesized from all RNA with the Mint cDNA synthesis kit, primed by a TRBC-specific oligonucleotide. Following uracil-DNA glycosylase treatment, a first 18-cycle PCR with universal primers M1SS and BC2_uni_R was performed on all cDNA. The paper's processing steps were these. For normalization, 1 million high-quality reads were randomly selected from each sample, with every read carrying a distinct molecular identifier. Reads with shared molecular identifiers were discarded instead of being binned into consensus sequences. MiTCR, set to a Q25 quality threshold and the strictest error-elimination algorithm, was used for CDR3 identification, clonotype clustering and error correction. A nonparametric unseen species model with Euler transformation was used to estimate a lower bound on total TCR beta diversity. TCRdb redid the processing of the public reads, applying fastp at Q25 and MiXCR, and retained in-frame beta chains. Entries that share a CDR3 protein sequence are merged under the most common genes and DNA. The V and J calls come from TCRdb's annotation, not from the publication. For this sample the table gives approximately 900,000 distinct CDR3 sequences, of which under 50% were detected only once. The biggest ten clones account for under 15% of the sample.

In regard to this clonotype: Its antigen remains undetermined. Base qualities are not provided; no much larger clone lies one nucleotide away.

The germline V gene specifies SGDLS as CDR1 and YYNGEE as CDR2. Taken from cysteine to phenylalanine, the CDR3 has 16 residues. Kept here is only the CDR3 DNA, which spans 48 bases and is read in frame from base 1. V gives up 0 bases and J gives up 4 bases, and the segment between their germline ends measures 16 bases. The sample was blood. The TCR was taken from a man between 25 and 39 years old in good health. This chain joins TRBV9 to TRBJ1-1; the D gene assignment is ambiguous. The nucleotide sequence is given as TGTGCCAGCAGCGTAGATGTACTTTTAGGAGGCACTGAAGCTTTCTTT. Translated, this gives CASSVDVLLGGTEAFF.